One sample yielded the 10 T cell receptor beta chains listed below, sequenced in a study of technical replicates of blood from several donors. Sequencing was performed with immunoSEQ multiplex PCR; in TCRdb, only in-frame clones are kept and a portion is missing. The data hold about 97,000 clones, with about 95% observed a single time. The sample comprised T cells isolated from PBMCs. Receptor source: a human donor in good health.

CDR3 residues: CASSNTPRSGANVLTF. As DNA, the CDR3 is TGCGCCAGCAGCAACACACCCAGGTCTGGGGCCAACGTCCTGACTTTC. The chain uses TRBV5-1 and TRBJ2-6; the D is unclear. Deletions cut 4 bases from V and 1 base from J, with 12 bases between. CDR1 is SGHRS and CDR2 is YFSETQ in the germline V gene. CDR3 length equals 16 residues.

The rearrangement links TRBV18 to TRBJ2-2; no firm D call. This CDR3 comprises 13 residues. Trimming removed 5 bases from V and 3 bases from J, with 7 bases in between. Germline V gene sequence: CDR1 KGHSH, CDR2 LQKENI. CDR3 bases: TGTGCCAGCTCAGGAGTGCACACCGGGGAGCTGTTTTTT. It specifies CASSGVHTGELFF.

The V call is TRBV5-6, the J call TRBJ2-3, with D maybe TRBD2 (5 bases). V shed 2 bases and J shed 5 bases, with 9 bases lying between them. The germline gives CDR1 SGHDT, CDR2 YYEEEE. The CDR3 runs 13 residues. CDR3 bases: TGTGCCAGCAGCTTACTAGGTCGAGATACGCAGTATTTT. This translates into CASSLLGRDTQYF.

The gene calls are TRBV10-3 and TRBJ1-1; weak D call: TRBD1 (5 bases). Germline V gives CDR1 ENHRY, CDR2 SYGVKD. Trimming removed 4 bases at V and 5 bases at J, with 14 bases between. CDR3 size: 14 residues. The CDR3 DNA reads as TGTGCCATCAGTGTTTCTGGGGGGATAACTGAAGCTTTCTTT. Its protein product is CAISVSGGITEAFF.

Of note for this clone: A read error may account for a junction end that differs from germline. The sample holds other DNA sequences that translate to the same CDR3. The gene calls are TRBV7-2 and TRBJ1-1, with D maybe TRBD1 (5 bases). This CDR3 contains 12 residues. Germline V gene data show CDR1 as SGHTA and CDR2 as FQGNSA. The CDR3 nucleotides read TGTGCCAGCAGGAACAGGAACACTGAGGCTTTCTTT. As protein: CASRNRNTEAFF.

The chain links TRBV6-4 to TRBJ2-1; 14 positions match TRBD2. The CDR3 is made up of 14 amino acids. The ends lost 4 bases at V and 8 bases at J; junction bases unmatched: 1. Germline V lookup: CDR1 MRHNA, CDR2 SNTAGT. CDR3 sequence: CASSGGLAGDEQFF. CDR3 nucleotide sequence: TGTGCCAGCAGTGGGGGACTAGCGGGAGATGAGCAGTTCTTC.

This chain joins TRBV2 and TRBJ1-1; no reliable D call. This CDR3 is 12 amino acids long. From germline, CDR1 is SNHLY and CDR2 FYNNEI. Trimming took off 3 bases at V and 4 bases at J, with 6 bases between the two ends. CDR3 region: CASSELSTEAFF. DNA for the CDR3: TGTGCCAGCAGTGAGCTTAGCACTGAAGCTTTCTTT.

This chain joins TRBV6-6 and TRBJ2-7, with 7 bases aligning to TRBD1. J lost 4 bases, V lost 4 bases, and 7 bases had no gene match. CDR1 MNHNY and CDR2 SVGAGI come from the germline V gene (reference sequence). The CDR3 covers 14 residues. The CDR3 region has the DNA TGTGCCAGCAGTTGGGAAGGGGGCCCTTACGAGCAGTACTTC. Amino acid sequence: CASSWEGGPYEQYF.

V and J are TRBV6-1 and TRBJ1-5; D is uncertain. With 0 bases removed from V and 2 bases from J, the gap between germline ends came to 8 bases. The CDR3 consists of 15 residues. In germline, CDR1 is MNHNS, CDR2 SASEGT. The CDR3 nucleotides are TGTGCCAGCAGTGAAGCTCGGGGAGGCAATCAGCCCCAGCATTTT. Translating it yields CASSEARGGNQPQHF.

This rearrangement joins TRBV6-5 to TRBJ2-4; tentatively, D is TRBD1 (5 bases). The ends were cut back, 5 bases at V and 8 bases at J, with 10 bases in the middle. This CDR3 contains 12 residues. From germline, CDR1 is MNHEY and CDR2 SVGAGI. The CDR3 nucleotides are TGTGCCAGCAGTCGAGTAGGGGACATTCAGTACTTC. It codes for CASSRVGDIQYF.